The rows below give T cell receptor beta chains drawn from one sample of a study of graft-versus-host responses after intestinal transplantation. TCRdb keeps only in-frame clones here, not all; method: immunoSEQ multiplex PCR. The repertoire holds over 60,000 clones, with approximately 92% as singletons. The sample consisted of bone marrow, taken 734 days after intestinal transplantation. The receptors come from a human patient who received an intestinal transplant, so some T cells may come from the graft donor. Both conserved end residues are part of each CDR3.

j_call: TRBJ1-2
v_call: TRBV19
cdr3_aa: CASSLQGANYGYTF

j_call: TRBJ1-4
v_call: TRBV27
cdr3_aa: CASRPPGGGFEKLFF

j_call: TRBJ2-7
v_call: TRBV21-1
cdr3_aa: CASSTPGTSGRNYLCSYEQYF

j_call: TRBJ1-5
v_call: TRBV4-1
cdr3_aa: CASSQGWDYNQPQHF

j_call: TRBJ2-3
v_call: TRBV4-1
cdr3_aa: CASSHPRTALSDTQYF

j_call: TRBJ2-5
v_call: TRBV27
cdr3_aa: CATLQETQYF

j_call: TRBJ2-1
v_call: TRBV9
cdr3_aa: CASSVAGMGGYNEQFF

j_call: TRBJ2-5
v_call: TRBV6-6
cdr3_aa: CASSPQGGQGHF

j_call: TRBJ1-2
v_call: TRBV7-9
cdr3_aa: CASSLVDWDRDDYGYTF

j_call: TRBJ2-3
v_call: TRBV29-1
cdr3_aa: CSVDNTDTQYF

j_call: TRBJ2-1
v_call: TRBV5-4
cdr3_aa: CASSLTSGGYNEQFF

j_call: TRBJ1-6
v_call: TRBV9
cdr3_aa: CASSPSSSSPLHF

j_call: TRBJ1-6
v_call: TRBV2
cdr3_aa: CASSEGLLPLHF

j_call: TRBJ1-2
v_call: TRBV18
cdr3_aa: CASSHYAAHLMDNADYLSYGYTF

j_call: TRBJ2-2
v_call: TRBV2
cdr3_aa: CASTESSGRTGELFF

j_call: TRBJ1-2
v_call: TRBV5-6
cdr3_aa: CASSLTTTNYGYTF

j_call: TRBJ2-1
v_call: TRBV28
cdr3_aa: CASSPPGTSGRNEQFF

j_call: TRBJ2-1
v_call: TRBV10-2
cdr3_aa: CASSQFSSYNEQFF

j_call: TRBJ2-7
v_call: TRBV6-5
cdr3_aa: CASSRDRSYEQYF

j_call: TRBJ1-2
v_call: TRBV28
cdr3_aa: CASSFFRDEGYTF

j_call: TRBJ2-7
v_call: TRBV15
cdr3_aa: CATSRGQDLLDEQYF

j_call: TRBJ1-5
v_call: TRBV9
cdr3_aa: CASSGDSYQPQHF

j_call: TRBJ1-2
v_call: TRBV2
cdr3_aa: CASRPGTGVNYGYTF

j_call: TRBJ2-5
v_call: TRBV6-5
cdr3_aa: CASSSGYGETQYF

j_call: TRBJ2-5
v_call: TRBV19
cdr3_aa: CASSIRVRETQYF

j_call: TRBJ2-5
v_call: TRBV7-2
cdr3_aa: CASSRIWDFNWGGTETQYF

j_call: TRBJ2-7
v_call: TRBV6-1
cdr3_aa: CASRGWTGSYEQYF

j_call: TRBJ2-2
v_call: TRBV4-1
cdr3_aa: CASSQVTSGELFF

j_call: TRBJ2-7
v_call: TRBV7-2
cdr3_aa: CASSLRDEIYEQYF

j_call: TRBJ1-2
v_call: TRBV6-5
cdr3_aa: CASSYRDYGYTF

j_call: TRBJ2-2
v_call: TRBV30
cdr3_aa: CAWSQMGELFF

j_call: TRBJ2-7
v_call: TRBV28
cdr3_aa: CASSTRDRGNYEQYF

j_call: TRBJ2-3
v_call: TRBV30
cdr3_aa: CAWSVRGVQFRTDTQYF

j_call: TRBJ2-2
v_call: TRBV9
cdr3_aa: CASSATSGRGDTGELFF

j_call: TRBJ2-7
v_call: TRBV7-9
cdr3_aa: CASSNPLQGSYEQYF

j_call: TRBJ2-3
v_call: TRBV12-5
cdr3_aa: CASGSPPMDTQYF

j_call: TRBJ2-5
v_call: TRBV28
cdr3_aa: CASRHGLFLETQYF

j_call: TRBJ1-4
v_call: TRBV25-1
cdr3_aa: CASSVRGTNEKLFF

j_call: TRBJ1-5
v_call: TRBV6-1
cdr3_aa: CASRELSNQPQHF

j_call: TRBJ2-1
v_call: TRBV6-5
cdr3_aa: CASSPTLVNEQFF

j_call: TRBJ2-5
v_call: TRBV29-1
cdr3_aa: CSVEKGASETQYF

j_call: TRBJ2-2
v_call: TRBV30
cdr3_aa: CAWKRTVNTGELFF

j_call: TRBJ1-2
v_call: TRBV13
cdr3_aa: CASSLSRTESYGYTF

j_call: TRBJ2-2
v_call: TRBV5-3
cdr3_aa: CARSLGHTGELFF

j_call: TRBJ1-5
v_call: TRBV6-6
cdr3_aa: CASSPGQSHQPQHF

j_call: TRBJ2-7
v_call: TRBV6-5
cdr3_aa: CASTRLAGGYEQYF

j_call: TRBJ2-7
v_call: TRBV5-1
cdr3_aa: CASSFSGYEQYF

j_call: TRBJ2-3
v_call: TRBV7-9
cdr3_aa: CASSQDREDTDTQYF

j_call: TRBJ2-5
v_call: TRBV6-1
cdr3_aa: CASNPRGSETQYF

j_call: TRBJ1-2
v_call: TRBV6-6
cdr3_aa: CASSYHHPNYGYTF

j_call: TRBJ2-7
v_call: TRBV11-2
cdr3_aa: CASSPPQSLYEQYF

j_call: TRBJ1-1
v_call: TRBV6-5
cdr3_aa: CASSYSTLNTEAFF

j_call: TRBJ2-1
v_call: TRBV9
cdr3_aa: CASSVVSREGLNEQFF

j_call: TRBJ2-1
v_call: TRBV19
cdr3_aa: CASSTGNSYNEQFF

j_call: TRBJ2-1
v_call: TRBV10-3
cdr3_aa: CAISGTSGIDNEQFF

j_call: TRBJ2-2
v_call: TRBV6-4
cdr3_aa: CASSDRDTGELFF

j_call: TRBJ1-2
v_call: TRBV29-1
cdr3_aa: CSVRPTATQVNYGYTF

j_call: TRBJ2-5
v_call: TRBV6-4
cdr3_aa: CASSEPGPTNYQETQYF

j_call: TRBJ2-7
v_call: TRBV14
cdr3_aa: CASSQEVLGGSYEQYF